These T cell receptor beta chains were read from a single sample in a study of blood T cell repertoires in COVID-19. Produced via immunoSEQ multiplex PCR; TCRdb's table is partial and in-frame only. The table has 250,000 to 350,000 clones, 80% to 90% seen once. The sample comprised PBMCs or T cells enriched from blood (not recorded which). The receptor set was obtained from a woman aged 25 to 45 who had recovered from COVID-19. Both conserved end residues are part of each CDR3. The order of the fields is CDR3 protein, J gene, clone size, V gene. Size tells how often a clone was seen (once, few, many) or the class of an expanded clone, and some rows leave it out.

CASSGRRTSGLVGYEQYF	TRBJ2-7	NA	TRBV28
CASSLGSPQGYTF	TRBJ1-2	once	TRBV11-2
CASTTMGQGIEKLFF	TRBJ1-4	NA	TRBV13
CASSQEGPLGARSEQFF	TRBJ2-1	NA	TRBV4-1
CASSVGGLAGGQETQYF	TRBJ2-5	NA	TRBV28
CASSLSLGTEAFF	TRBJ1-1	NA	TRBV12-3/TRBV12-4
CASSETSGRQETQYF	TRBJ2-5	NA	TRBV5-1
CSVGSLAGGPLEQYF	TRBJ2-7	NA	TRBV29-1
CASSHPGQVHNEQFF	TRBJ2-1	NA	TRBV19
CASSSSGRGVDEQFF	TRBJ2-1	once	TRBV7-3
CASFRGREVTDTQYF	TRBJ2-3	NA	TRBV18
CASSYSGGTDTQYF	TRBJ2-3	NA	TRBV6-5
CASSIELWAADGYTF	TRBJ1-2	NA	TRBV19
CASSSPSAGGYTF	TRBJ1-2	NA	TRBV11-2
CASSTQGVSYEQYF	TRBJ2-7	NA	TRBV28
CASSPDWYNEQFF	TRBJ2-1	NA	TRBV12-3/TRBV12-4